The clone carrying this TCR beta chain is a singleton in its sample. Time point specified: pretreatment peripheral blood. The data were taken from a study of PD-L1 blockade in urothelial cancer. The data were produced by immunoSEQ multiplex PCR, yet TCRdb's version contains in-frame clones alone and is incomplete. The sample has more than 75,000 clones, roughly 89% seen once. CDR3 size: 15 residues. V was pared by 7 bases and J by 5 bases, with 10 bases of the junction left unmatched. The germline gives CDR1 MNHEY, CDR2 SVGAGI. The sequencing here drew on PBMCs, taken around atezolizumab (anti-PD-L1) treatment. This rearrangement joins TRBV6-5 to TRBJ1-4, with 7 positions matching TRBD1. The receptor's source is a man in his 60s with urothelial cancer. The CDR3 reads CASKLDDRANEKLFF. The DNA for the CDR3 is TGTGCCAGCAAATTAGATGACAGGGCGAATGAAAAACTGTTTTTT.